The entry below describes one T cell receptor beta chain. Its antigen is currently unknown. The sample comes from a study of shared clonotypes between healthy human individuals. Deep-level settings were used for running the assay. Assay used: immunoSEQ multiplex PCR; TCRdb lists only in-frame clones, some missing. The table has under 850,000 clones, approximately 77% seen once. Trimming cost V 6 bases and J 7 bases, with 14 bases left between them. Germline V gene data show CDR1 as SGHAT and CDR2 as FQNNGV. The CDR3 spans 13 residues. Study-level findings and limits: Limitation of the genetic and exposure-history diversity represented came from the few donors.

The receptor comes from a young woman in good health. The rearrangement joins TRBV11-2 to TRBJ2-3; D remains unclear. The sample comprised memory CD4+ T cells sorted from blood. Indicated subset: CD45RA-negative fraction. The CDR3 DNA reads as TGTGCCAGCAGTCCGGACCGCCCGAATACGCAGTATTTT. This sequence encodes CASSPDRPNTQYF.